Listed below are T cell receptor beta chains from one sample, sequenced in a study of cytomegalovirus exposure and HLA in healthy donors. The protocol was immunoSEQ multiplex PCR, while the TCRdb copy is restricted to in-frame clones and leaves out a portion. The table shows some 84,000 clones, with 55% to 65% occurring only once. Source material: PBMCs. The source of these receptors is a woman in her thirties or forties in good health and CMV-seropositive. Each CDR3 is given without its conserved first and last residue. The D gene is left open where the match is weak.

J: TRBJ1-1
D: NA
V: TRBV9
CDR3: ASSAGHTNTEAF

J: TRBJ2-3
D: TRBD2
V: TRBV13
CDR3: ASSPRLAGGDTQY

J: TRBJ2-7
D: NA
V: TRBV6-5
CDR3: ASSYRDSPHEQY

J: TRBJ1-1
D: TRBD1
V: TRBV19
CDR3: ASSIVSQGATEAF

J: TRBJ2-7
D: NA
V: TRBV28
CDR3: ASFGGYEQY

J: TRBJ2-7
D: NA
V: TRBV7-9
CDR3: ASSLGRSAGGLSYEQY

J: TRBJ1-3
D: NA
V: TRBV14
CDR3: ASSQVIFSRTTGNTIY

J: TRBJ2-7
D: TRBD1
V: TRBV2
CDR3: ASRRSRDRGDEQY

J: TRBJ1-5
D: TRBD1
V: TRBV30
CDR3: AWEGQGGNQPQH

J: TRBJ2-3
D: NA
V: TRBV7-2
CDR3: ASSLEAGPTDTQY

J: TRBJ1-1
D: NA
V: TRBV6-1
CDR3: ASTLQGLTEAF

J: TRBJ2-3
D: TRBD2
V: TRBV4-1
CDR3: ASSQAGGRSGWRDTQY

J: TRBJ2-5
D: NA
V: TRBV6-5
CDR3: ASSPSRDYQETQY

J: TRBJ2-1
D: NA
V: TRBV4-1
CDR3: ASSPGKAVYNEQF

J: TRBJ1-1
D: NA
V: TRBV4-2
CDR3: ASSQDQVMNTEAF

J: TRBJ2-1
D: TRBD2
V: TRBV5-1
CDR3: ASSLGLAGVGVNEQF

J: TRBJ1-2
D: NA
V: TRBV6-5
CDR3: ASSYTGYGYT

J: TRBJ2-5
D: NA
V: TRBV7-2
CDR3: ASTLERPSSTGQTQY

J: TRBJ1-4
D: TRBD1
V: TRBV5-6
CDR3: ASSLALDRGYPNEKLF

J: TRBJ2-5
D: TRBD1
V: TRBV15
CDR3: ATSRDRNRGQETQY

J: TRBJ2-7
D: TRBD2
V: TRBV19
CDR3: ASSIMAGDLGEQY

J: TRBJ1-3
D: NA
V: TRBV29-1
CDR3: SAPGAHLSGNTIY

J: TRBJ1-1
D: NA
V: TRBV6-1
CDR3: ASRRQMTEAF

J: TRBJ2-2
D: NA
V: TRBV5-1
CDR3: ASRGTGNTGELF

J: TRBJ1-1
D: NA
V: TRBV19
CDR3: ASSMSTGIMNTEAF

J: NA
D: NA
V: TRBV5-6
CDR3: ASSLLPYEQY

J: TRBJ1-1
D: TRBD1
V: TRBV23-1
CDR3: ASSQYSDRYTEAF

J: TRBJ2-6
D: NA
V: TRBV9
CDR3: ASSVGSSGANVLT

J: TRBJ2-1
D: NA
V: TRBV28
CDR3: ASSLGFRSSYNEQF

J: TRBJ2-7
D: TRBD2
V: TRBV10-3
CDR3: AVWSDGRGTYEQY

J: TRBJ1-2
D: TRBD1
V: TRBV4-3
CDR3: ASSQGTGPYGYT

J: TRBJ2-5
D: TRBD2
V: TRBV30
CDR3: AWSVPGTSGRETQY

J: TRBJ2-7
D: TRBD1
V: TRBV18
CDR3: ASSGRDRSYEQY

J: TRBJ2-7
D: NA
V: TRBV11-3
CDR3: ASSSADLGEQY

J: TRBJ2-1
D: NA
V: TRBV7-9
CDR3: ASSFYTGNSYNEQF

J: TRBJ1-2
D: NA
V: TRBV27
CDR3: ASSLQDSYGYT

J: TRBJ1-1
D: TRBD1
V: TRBV6-1
CDR3: ASSKQGWNTEAF

J: TRBJ2-1
D: TRBD1
V: TRBV6-5
CDR3: ARRITGGAYNEQF

J: TRBJ2-3
D: NA
V: TRBV5-8
CDR3: ASSLDGGFTDTQY

J: TRBJ2-2
D: TRBD1
V: TRBV5-4
CDR3: ASSVTGRFSGELF

J: TRBJ1-5
D: NA
V: TRBV7-8
CDR3: ASTERGGFSNQPQH

J: TRBJ2-5
D: NA
V: TRBV5-1
CDR3: ASSSGSRGWETQY

J: TRBJ2-2
D: TRBD1
V: TRBV27
CDR3: ASSSLQGAISTGELF

J: TRBJ2-1
D: TRBD2
V: TRBV5-1
CDR3: ASSLNGEGYNEQF

J: TRBJ2-7
D: NA
V: TRBV7-2
CDR3: ASSSLLYEQY

J: TRBJ1-5
D: TRBD1
V: TRBV4-2
CDR3: ASSQDRRGPQPQH

J: TRBJ1-1
D: NA
V: TRBV29-1
CDR3: SVDGGSATEAF

J: TRBJ2-7
D: TRBD1
V: TRBV5-8
CDR3: ASSLTGGNYEQY

J: TRBJ2-2
D: TRBD2
V: TRBV7-3
CDR3: ASSSGLVTGGLF

J: TRBJ2-7
D: NA
V: TRBV28
CDR3: ASSFMGPQY

J: TRBJ2-2
D: NA
V: TRBV7-6
CDR3: ASSFLAAGELF

J: TRBJ2-1
D: NA
V: TRBV14
CDR3: ASSQERLSSQF

J: TRBJ1-1
D: TRBD1
V: TRBV6-6
CDR3: ASSASHRGEGSAF

J: TRBJ2-7
D: TRBD1
V: TRBV6-5
CDR3: ASSYSKTGGHEQY